Here is one T cell receptor beta chain with its context. There is no known antigen for this receptor. No base qualities exist here, and no much larger clone lies one base off it. V loses 3 bases at its end and J loses 5 bases; junction bases beyond the gene matches: 9. Based on the germline V gene, the CDR1 and CDR2 sequences are SGHTS and YDEGEE. Its CDR3 holds 16 amino acids, cysteine through phenylalanine. Here the CDR3 DNA is all that survives: 48 bases in frame from base 1. The data were obtained in a study of control samples from healthy donors and cancer patients (dated by TCRdb to between 2020 and 2021). Library preparation used the immunoSEQ multiplex PCR assay. The table comes from immuneACCESS by way of TCRdb, which keeps in-frame sequences with V and J called. Part of the clones is missing from these tables; in studies checked, under half for an unresolved V gene and the rest for unknown reasons. Here the sample has roughly 80,000 clones; about nine tenths occur a single time. The ten largest account for less than 7% of the sample.

The chain is made from TRBV5-8 and TRBJ2-3, with TRBD2 identical over 10 junction bases. Sequenced material: blood. The TCR comes from a man aged 45-60 years in good health. CDR3 reads: CASSSTSGPLGDTQYF. The DNA sequence is given as TGTGCCAGCAGCTCGACTAGCGGGCCCCTTGGAGATACGCAGTATTTT.